This T cell receptor beta chain was obtained from a study of blood T cell repertoires in COVID-19. Study context: From the United States, Italy and Spain came samples of acute and convalescent COVID-19. In each case, the material was cDNA or gDNA derived from T cells, B-cell-depleted T cells, or PBMCs.

Authors' processing steps: Amplifying reference gene primers gave estimates of nucleated cell counts. The method was immunoSEQ multiplex PCR; TCRdb's version includes in-frame clones alone and lacks a portion of them. That table furnishes V, J and clone size, whereas the DNA furnished D and trimming. The data show fewer than 80,000 clones, about 70% seen once. The junction had 4 bases not matched to a gene; V was cut back by 5 bases and J by 2 bases. The germline CDR1 and CDR2 sequences are ENHRY and SYGVKD. The CDR3 runs 15 residues. The sample taken for sequencing was peripheral blood. The chain recombines TRBV10-3 with TRBJ2-7; TRBD2 matches at 12 bases. The sequence was obtained from a human donor in a cohort sampled during active COVID-19. The CDR3 nucleotides read TGTGCCATCAGTACTCTAGCGGGGGGGACCTACGAGCAGTACTTC. The encoded protein is CAISTLAGGTYEQYF.